Following are 2 T cell receptor beta chains from one sample sequenced in a study of blood T cells in healthy people across ages (dated by TCRdb to 2014 to 2015). The library was generated by 5' RACE. Instrument used: Illumina HiSeq 2500. A second PCR of roughly 7 to 11 cycles was performed with a sample-barcoded 5' primer and a J-beta primer mix. Starting from the raw public reads, TCRdb applied fastp trimming at Q25, assembled clones with MiXCR and retained in-frame beta chains. Rows with a matching CDR3 protein are joined into one entry that keeps the most common DNA and genes. Here the sample has some 900,000 distinct CDR3 sequences; about 48% occur a single time. The ten largest account for around an eighth of the sample. The sequenced sample was blood. Every receptor here comes from a man aged 25-45 years in good health.

The rearrangement links TRBV12-5 to TRBJ2-3, with 10 bases aligning to TRBD2. In germline, CDR1 is LGHNT, CDR2 FRNRAP. The CDR3 is made up of 12 amino acids. V was pared by 7 bases and J by 5 bases, with 0 bases of the junction left unmatched. CDR3 in amino acids: CASASGGDTQYF. The DNA for the CDR3 is TGTGCTAGTGCTAGCGGGGGAGATACGCAGTATTTT.

This clonotype showed up many times. CDR3: CASSQGAGPYEQYF. In DNA form, the CDR3 reads TGCGCCAGCAGCCAAGGAGCGGGCCCCTACGAGCAGTACTTC. The genes are TRBV4-1 and TRBJ2-7, with a weak D call TRBD2 (6 bases). Trimming took 1 base from V and 2 from J, leaving 9 bases between them. This CDR3 is 14 amino acids long. Germline values: CDR1 MGHRA, CDR2 YSYEKL.